What follows are 18 T cell receptor beta chains derived from one specimen sequenced in a study of cytomegalovirus exposure and HLA in healthy donors. Both 60 Vbeta primers and 13 Jbeta primers went into the PCR. TCRdb keeps only in-frame clones here, not all; method: immunoSEQ multiplex PCR. The sample lists roughly 180,000 clones; approximately 79% were seen once. The sequenced material came from PBMCs. These receptors were collected from a man aged 45-60 years in good health and CMV-seropositive.

This chain connects TRBV6-1 to TRBJ2-7; 8 bases fit TRBD1. This CDR3 contains 13 residues. CDR1 is MNHNS, CDR2 SASEGT, per germline. The V gene end was trimmed by 5 bases and the J gene end by 6 bases; junction bases not matched to a gene: 6. The CDR3 sequence: CASSPRTGREQYV. The CDR3 coding sequence is TGTGCCAGCAGTCCCCGGACAGGGCGCGAGCAGTACGTC.

This chain uses TRBV10-2 with TRBJ1-5, with D possibly TRBD1 on 5 matching bases. V lost 1 base and J 6 bases, leaving 19 bases between the germline ends. Germline CDR1 and CDR2: WSHSY and SAAADI. The CDR3 is made up of 17 amino acids. The CDR3 loop reads CASSEYPSAGLGQPQHF. As DNA, the CDR3 is TGCGCCAGCAGTGAGTACCCAAGTGCAGGGCTGGGTCAGCCCCAGCATTTT.

The gene calls are TRBV19 and TRBJ1-4; 7 bases are a match to TRBD1. V gave up 8 bases and J gave up 11 bases; unmatched junction bases: 8. The CDR3 has 12 residues. Germline V gene lookup returns CDR1 LNHDA and CDR2 SQIVND (reference sequence). The CDR3 is CASEDRLFKLFF. The CDR3 nucleotides read TGTGCCAGTGAGGACAGGCTGTTTAAACTGTTTTTT.

The CDR3 loop is CASSIRGYEQYV. CDR3 sequence (DNA): TGTGCCAGCAGCATTCGGGGTTACGAGCAGTACGTC. The chain couples TRBV5-6 to TRBJ2-7; D perhaps matches TRBD2 (5 bases). The CDR3 has 12 residues. Trimming took off 4 bases at V and 4 bases at J, with 9 bases between the two ends. CDR1 is SGHDT and CDR2 is YYEEEE in the germline V gene.

This rearrangement joins TRBV6-5 to TRBJ1-1; TRBD1 agrees at 8 bases. In germline, CDR1 is MNHEY, CDR2 SVGAGI. CDR3 length equals 13 residues. The V gene end was trimmed by 4 bases and the J gene end by 8 bases; junction bases not matched to a gene: 6. The CDR3 sequence is CASSFLDRAEAFF. In DNA, the CDR3 is TGTGCCAGCAGTTTTTTGGACAGGGCGGAAGCTTTCTTT.

The V gene is TRBV7-9, the J gene TRBJ2-2; 8 bases agree with TRBD1. CDR3 length: 15 residues. J lost 0 bases, V lost 5 bases, and 2 bases had no gene match. Germline loops: CDR1 SEHNR, CDR2 FQNEAQ (reference sequence). The CDR3 DNA reads TGTGCCAGCAGCGGGGACAGGACGAACACCGGGGAGCTGTTTTTT. Translating gives CASSGDRTNTGELFF. Full variable domain (rest looked up from reference TRBV7-9 and TRBJ2-2): DTGVSQNPRHKITKRGQNVTFRCDPISEHNRLYWYRQTLGQGPEFLTYFQNEAQLEKSRLLSDRFSAERPKGSFSTLEIQRTEQGDSAMYLCASSGDRTNTGELFFGEGSRLTVL.

The rearrangement uses TRBV19 and TRBJ1-3, with a possible D match to TRBD1 (6 bases). Germline CDR1 reads LNHDA; CDR2 reads SQIVND (reference sequence). V was shortened by 6 bases and J by 4 bases, with 16 bases between the two germline ends. The CDR3 covers 15 residues. CDR3 nucleotide sequence: TGTGCCAGTAGCCGCCGACAGGTCTCGGGAAACACCATATATTTT. It encodes CASSRRQVSGNTIYF.

The chain is built from TRBV6-1 and TRBJ2-7; D call uncertain. The CDR3 sequence is 13 residues long. Trimming cost V 7 bases and J 3 bases, with 13 bases left between them. The germline V gene encodes CDR1 MNHNS and CDR2 SASEGT. The CDR3 region has the DNA TGTGCCAGCACCCTAAGCCTGAACTACGAGCAGTACGTC. Protein sequence: CASTLSLNYEQYV.

This chain joins TRBV18 and TRBJ2-7; 7 bases line up with TRBD1. The V gene end was trimmed by 5 bases and the J gene end by 3 bases; junction bases not matched to a gene: 4. The CDR3 extends over 13 amino acids. The germline V gene has CDR1 KGHSH and CDR2 LQKENI. CDR3: CASSKGANYEQYV. DNA for the CDR3: TGTGCCAGCTCAAAGGGGGCCAACTACGAGCAGTACGTC.

The chain combines TRBV5-1 with TRBJ2-2; 7 bases line up with TRBD1. In germline, CDR1 is SGHRS, CDR2 YFSETQ. Trimming removed 1 base from V and 6 bases from J; junction bases left unmatched: 6. This CDR3 is 15 amino acids long. CDR3 DNA sequence: TGCGCCAGCAGCTTGAGAGGGGGCGAGGCCGGGGAGCTGTTTTTT. Residues: CASSLRGGEAGELFF.

The chain recombines TRBV29-1 with TRBJ1-3, with TRBD1 as a possible D gene (5 bases). Germline CDR1 SQVTM, CDR2 ANQGSEA. The CDR3 length is 13 residues. Between the trimmed V and J ends, which lost 4 bases and 0 bases, there was a span of 7 bases. CDR3 amino acids: CSVAGLSGNTIYF. CDR3 nucleotides: TGCAGCGTTGCAGGGCTCTCTGGAAACACCATATATTTT.

The chain combines TRBV7-2 with TRBJ2-1; D may be TRBD1 (8 bases). Trimming took 5 bases from V and 2 from J, leaving 16 bases between them. The CDR3 length is 16 residues. Looked up from germline, CDR1 is SGHTA and CDR2 is FQGNSA. The CDR3 here is CASSRVTGGAYNEQFF. As DNA, the CDR3 is TGTGCCAGCAGCAGAGTAACAGGGGGGGCCTACAATGAGCAGTTCTTC.

The rearrangement links TRBV5-4 to TRBJ2-5; 13 nucleotides agree with TRBD2. The CDR3 runs 20 residues. Per germline, CDR1 SGHNT and CDR2 YYREEE (reference sequence). With V trimmed by 4 bases and J by 0 bases, 15 bases remained unmatched. The CDR3 nucleotides read TGTGCCAGCAGCATACCTTCCGGGACTAGCGGGAAAGGGTACCAAGAGACCCAGTACTTC. Amino acids: CASSIPSGTSGKGYQETQYF.

The chain carries TRBV14 and TRBJ2-7, with 15 bases that match TRBD2. With V trimmed by 6 bases and J by 0 bases, 12 bases remained unmatched. The CDR3 totals 19 residues. CDR1 is SGHDN and CDR2 is FVKESK in the germline V gene. The CDR3 reads CASSKPGLAGGLSSYEQYF. The CDR3 DNA reads as TGTGCCAGCAGTAAACCGGGACTAGCGGGGGGTCTGAGCTCCTACGAGCAGTACTTC.

This chain joins TRBV18 and TRBJ1-1; the match to TRBD1 covers 9 bases. Germline V gene sequence: CDR1 KGHSH, CDR2 LQKENI. With 6 bases clipped from V and 1 base from J, the junction kept 3 bases outside the gene matches. CDR3 length equals 14 residues. The CDR3 coding sequence is TGTGCCAGCTCGGAGGGACAGGGGAACACTGAAGCTTTCTTT. It translates to CASSEGQGNTEAFF.

This clone was counted once. The rearrangement uses TRBV6-1 and TRBJ1-2; TRBD1 matches at 9 bases. This CDR3 is 15 amino acids long. CDR1 MNHNS and CDR2 SASEGT come from the germline V gene. With 3 bases clipped from V and 4 bases from J, the junction kept 6 bases outside the gene matches. The CDR3, as DNA: TGTGCCAGCAGTGATTGGGACAGGGCCCTCTATGGCTACACCTTC. This sequence encodes CASSDWDRALYGYTF.

This chain links TRBV4-1 with TRBJ2-1, with 9 nucleotides matching TRBD2. This CDR3 comprises 16 residues. J gave up 5 bases and V 0 bases, and 5 bases lay outside the gene matches. Germline CDR1 MGHRA, CDR2 YSYEKL. Here the CDR3 DNA reads TGCGCCAGCAGCCAAGACGGGACTAGCCCTCACAATGAGCAGTTCTTC. It specifies CASSQDGTSPHNEQFF.

The chain employs TRBV6-6 and TRBJ1-5, with D possibly being TRBD1 (5 bases). The CDR3 has 16 amino acids. Trimming took off 8 bases at V and 2 bases at J, with 19 bases between the two ends. CDR1 is MNHNY, CDR2 SVGAGI, per germline (reference sequence). DNA of the CDR3: TGTGCCAGCCGGGGGAGGTCCGGGGTCGGCAATCAGCCCCAGCATTTT. This sequence encodes CASRGRSGVGNQPQHF.